Shown below are 5 T cell receptor beta chains from a single sample sequenced in a study of blood T cell repertoires in COVID-19. Generated by immunoSEQ multiplex PCR, the TCRdb table keeps only in-frame clones and is missing some. The data hold 150,000 or so clones, with 75% to 90% observed a single time. Sequenced sample: peripheral blood. The receptors stem from a man younger than 35 with COVID-19, enrolled during active disease.

The rearrangement links TRBV7-9 to TRBJ2-7; 8 bases are shared with TRBD1. This CDR3 is built from 15 residues. J was trimmed by 3 bases and V by 4 bases; bases with no gene match: 8. The germline CDR1 and CDR2 sequences are SEHNR and FQNEAQ (reference sequence). CDR3: CASSSRGTGSYEQYF. For the CDR3, the DNA is TGTGCCAGCAGCTCCCGGGGGACAGGCAGCTACGAGCAGTACTTC.

The V and J genes are TRBV7-2 and TRBJ2-3; 11 bases align to TRBD2. V shed 5 bases, J shed 3 bases, and the junction held 10 bases outside the gene matches. Germline V CDR1 and CDR2: SGHTA, FQGNSA. There are 17 residues in the CDR3. CDR3 protein: CASSPQTSGIATDTQYF. Here the CDR3 DNA reads TGTGCCAGCAGCCCGCAGACTAGCGGGATTGCAACAGATACGCAGTATTTT.

V and J are TRBV24-1 and TRBJ2-3; 12 nucleotides align to TRBD1. The junction had 6 bases not matched to a gene; V was cut back by 7 bases and J by 5 bases. This CDR3 is built from 15 residues. The V gene's germline CDR1 is KGHDR and CDR2 SFDVKD. The CDR3 protein is CATRPGQGAVDTQYF. The CDR3, as DNA: TGTGCCACCAGACCGGGACAGGGGGCCGTAGATACGCAGTATTTT.

The rearrangement links TRBV6-2 or TRBV6-3 to TRBJ2-7, with 7 bases lining up with TRBD1. Germline values: CDR1 MNHEY, CDR2 SVGEGT. The CDR3 contains 12 residues. The ends lost 5 bases at V and 8 bases at J; junction bases unmatched: 6. DNA of the CDR3: TGTGCCAGCAGTACCGACAGGGTACAGCAGTACTTC. Its translation is CASSTDRVQQYF.

The chain recombines TRBV5-1 with TRBJ2-5; 8 nucleotides match TRBD2. V trimming: 3 bases; J trimming: 2 bases; junction bases outside the gene matches: 12. The CDR3 runs 17 residues. Germline-derived CDR1 and CDR2 are SGHRS and YFSETQ. The CDR3 region is CASSSTSGIASQETQYF. The CDR3 nucleotides are TGCGCCAGCAGCTCAACTAGCGGAATCGCATCTCAAGAGACCCAGTACTTC.